This TCR beta chain was identified in a study of cytomegalovirus exposure and HLA in healthy donors. In the PCR, 60 Vbeta and 13 Jbeta primers were used. Here immunoSEQ multiplex PCR was the method, and the copy in TCRdb shows in-frame clones only, minus some. Of about 190,000 clones in the sample, roughly 80% were seen once. The study, taken as a whole, reports: High specificity and sensitivity for cytomegalovirus status were reported for the classifier. An analysis done earlier found most TCR beta V segments productive about 87% or about 30% of the time. The only immune exposure information that was available was CMV serostatus.

This CDR3 region has 15 residues. Germline CDR1 reads SEHNR; CDR2 reads FQNEAQ (reference sequence). The V and J ends lost 1 base and 9 bases respectively, with 17 bases between them. This clone was seen more than once but under ten times. What it binds is not known. V gene TRBV7-9 combines with J gene TRBJ2-3; weak D call: TRBD2 (6 bases). The sequenced material came from PBMCs. The sequence was obtained from a man aged 40-50 years in good health and CMV-seropositive. CDR3 in DNA: TGTGCCAGCAGCTTAGGGAGACAGACCCGGGGGACGCAGTATTTT. Its protein product is CASSLGRQTRGTQYF. The whole variable domain, remainder taken from reference TRBV7-9 and TRBJ2-3, is DTGVSQNPRHKITKRGQNVTFRCDPISEHNRLYWYRQTLGQGPEFLTYFQNEAQLEKSRLLSDRFSAERPKGSFSTLEIQRTEQGDSAMYLCASSLGRQTRGTQYFGPGTRLTVL.